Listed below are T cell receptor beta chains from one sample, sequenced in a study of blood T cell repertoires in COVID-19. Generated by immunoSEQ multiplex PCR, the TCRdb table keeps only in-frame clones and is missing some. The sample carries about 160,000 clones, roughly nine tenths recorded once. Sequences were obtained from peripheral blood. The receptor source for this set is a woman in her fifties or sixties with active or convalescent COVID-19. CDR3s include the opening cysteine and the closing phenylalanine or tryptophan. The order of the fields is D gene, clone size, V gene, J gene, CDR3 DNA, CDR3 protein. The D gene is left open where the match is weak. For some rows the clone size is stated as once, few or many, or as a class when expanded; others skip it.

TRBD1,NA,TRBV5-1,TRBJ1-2,TGCGCCAGCAGCCAGGGACAGTTGTATGGCTACACCTTC,CASSQGQLYGYTF
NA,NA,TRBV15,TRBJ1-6,TGTGCCACCAGCAGCGCACAACATAGGGGGGGGAATTCACCCCTCCACTTT,CATSSAQHRGGNSPLHF
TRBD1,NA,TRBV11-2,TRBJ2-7,TGTGCCAGCAGGAGGGACAGGGAATCCTACGAGCAGTACTTC,CASRRDRESYEQYF
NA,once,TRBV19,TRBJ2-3,TGTGCCAGTAGGCACGTAGACACAGATACGCAGTATTTT,CASRHVDTDTQYF
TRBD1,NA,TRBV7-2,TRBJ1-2,TGTGCCAGCAGCACACCCGGGACAGGGATCTATGGCTACACCTTC,CASSTPGTGIYGYTF
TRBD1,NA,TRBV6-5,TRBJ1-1,TGTGCCAGCAGCCAGGCGGGACAGGCAGGGGGGGAAGCTTTCTTT,CASSQAGQAGGEAFF
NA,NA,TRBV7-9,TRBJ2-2,TGTGCCAGCAGCTTTCAGGGTCCCCCCGGGGAGCTGTTTTTT,CASSFQGPPGELFF
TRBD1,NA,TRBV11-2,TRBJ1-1,TGTGCCAGCAGCCCCGGACAGGAAAACACTGAAGCTTTCTTT,CASSPGQENTEAFF
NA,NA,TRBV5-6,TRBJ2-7,TGTGCCAGCAGCTTCTTCGACAGAACCTACGAGCAGTACTTC,CASSFFDRTYEQYF
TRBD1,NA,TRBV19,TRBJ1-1,TGTGCCAGTAGTATCAGACAGGGTTGGACTGAAGCTTTCTTT,CASSIRQGWTEAFF
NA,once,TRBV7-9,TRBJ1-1,TGTGCCAGCAGCCGGGACTTACAGAACACTGAAGCTTTCTTT,CASSRDLQNTEAFF
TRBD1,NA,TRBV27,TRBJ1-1,TGTGCCAGCAGTTTCGGACAGGGAGGTGACACTGAAGCTTTCTTT,CASSFGQGGDTEAFF
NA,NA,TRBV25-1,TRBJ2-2,TGTGCCAGCAGTGCCGCCCAGGCCTCCGGGGAGCTGTTTTTT,CASSAAQASGELFF
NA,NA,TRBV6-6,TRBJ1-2,TGTGCCAGCAGTTACGGCCAGTCTGGCTATGGCTACACCTTC,CASSYGQSGYGYTF
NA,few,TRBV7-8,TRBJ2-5,TGTGCCAGCAGCTTAGGGACTACAGAGACCCAGTACTTC,CASSLGTTETQYF